A selection of T cell receptor beta chains follows, all from one sample in a study of cytotoxic CD8 clonotypes in ibrutinib-treated CLL. Data came from immunoSEQ multiplex PCR; TCRdb stores just in-frame clones and leaves some out. This table holds roughly 16,000 clones, about 70% found once. Sequenced material: PBMCs, taken after 12 months of ibrutinib treatment. The receptors here all came from a human donor with chronic lymphocytic leukemia. CDR3s include the opening cysteine and the closing phenylalanine or tryptophan. A D gene is named only where the DNA matches it firmly. A row's size may be missing; if present it is once, few, many or a size class.

j_gene: TRBJ1-2; abundance: .; v_gene: TRBV19; d_gene: .; CDR3nt: TGTGCCAGTAGTATGAGGGCCCTTTATGGCTACACCTTC; CDR3aa: CASSMRALYGYTF
j_gene: TRBJ1-5; abundance: once; v_gene: TRBV28; d_gene: TRBD1; CDR3nt: TGTGCCGCTTACGGGACAGGGGGTAATCAGCCCCAGCATTTT; CDR3aa: CAAYGTGGNQPQHF
j_gene: TRBJ2-7; abundance: .; v_gene: TRBV6-5; d_gene: .; CDR3nt: TGTGCCAGCAGTTCCCCGGGCTATTCCTACGAGCAGTACTTC; CDR3aa: CASSSPGYSYEQYF
j_gene: TRBJ2-7; abundance: few; v_gene: TRBV5-6; d_gene: .; CDR3nt: TGTGCCAGCAGCTTTTCGAACAGCCCCTACGAGCAGTACTTC; CDR3aa: CASSFSNSPYEQYF
j_gene: TRBJ2-5; abundance: once; v_gene: TRBV7-6; d_gene: TRBD2; CDR3nt: TGTGCCAGCAGCTACCGACTAGCGACGCAAGAGACCCAGTACTTC; CDR3aa: CASSYRLATQETQYF
j_gene: TRBJ2-1; abundance: .; v_gene: TRBV27; d_gene: TRBD2; CDR3nt: TGTGCCAGCAGTTTATCCAGCGGGAGAATCGGTTTATCCTACAATGAGCAGTTCTTC; CDR3aa: CASSLSSGRIGLSYNEQFF
j_gene: TRBJ2-1; abundance: few; v_gene: TRBV11-2; d_gene: .; CDR3nt: TGTGCCAGCAGCTTTGGCGGAAGCTCCTACAATGAGCAGTTCTTC; CDR3aa: CASSFGGSSYNEQFF
j_gene: TRBJ2-7; abundance: .; v_gene: TRBV6-1; d_gene: .; CDR3nt: TGTGCCAGGACCGGTCTAACGGTCTCCTACGAGCAGTACTTC; CDR3aa: CARTGLTVSYEQYF
j_gene: TRBJ2-5; abundance: few; v_gene: TRBV29-1; d_gene: TRBD1; CDR3nt: TGCAGCGTTTTGGGACAGGGGATTGTGGAGACCCAGTACTTC; CDR3aa: CSVLGQGIVETQYF
j_gene: TRBJ2-1; abundance: .; v_gene: TRBV11-2; d_gene: .; CDR3nt: TGTGCCAGCAGCTTAGAGGCAGGTGAGCAGTTCTTC; CDR3aa: CASSLEAGEQFF
j_gene: TRBJ2-2; abundance: .; v_gene: TRBV29-1; d_gene: .; CDR3nt: TGCAGCGTTGTAGCGGAATCTAACACCGGGGAGCTGTTTTTT; CDR3aa: CSVVAESNTGELFF
j_gene: TRBJ1-4; abundance: .; v_gene: TRBV6-1; d_gene: .; CDR3nt: TGTGCCAGCACAGGGAGATCAACTAATGAAAAACTGTTTTTT; CDR3aa: CASTGRSTNEKLFF
j_gene: TRBJ1-1; abundance: few; v_gene: TRBV9; d_gene: .; CDR3nt: TGTGCCAGCAGCCGACAGGTTTCCACTGAAGCTTTCTTT; CDR3aa: CASSRQVSTEAFF
j_gene: TRBJ1-1; abundance: .; v_gene: TRBV29-1; d_gene: .; CDR3nt: TGCAGCGCCGGGACTGAGGCTGAAGCTTTCTTT; CDR3aa: CSAGTEAEAFF
j_gene: TRBJ2-7; abundance: .; v_gene: TRBV19; d_gene: .; CDR3nt: TGTGCCAGTAGTAAATATGGGCCAGAGGGTTTAAAAGGAGAGCAGTACTTC; CDR3aa: CASSKYGPEGLKGEQYF
j_gene: TRBJ1-2; abundance: .; v_gene: TRBV18; d_gene: .; CDR3nt: TGTGCCAGCTCACCACAGGGGTCCCAATATGGCTACACCTTC; CDR3aa: CASSPQGSQYGYTF
j_gene: TRBJ2-7; abundance: few; v_gene: TRBV28; d_gene: .; CDR3nt: TGTGCCAGCACCCGCCAGGAGTGGCCCTACGAGCAGTACTTC; CDR3aa: CASTRQEWPYEQYF
j_gene: TRBJ1-1; abundance: few; v_gene: TRBV4-2; d_gene: .; CDR3nt: TGTGCCAGCAGCCCTGAGCGGGGGCCGAACACTGAAGCTTTCTTT; CDR3aa: CASSPERGPNTEAFF
j_gene: TRBJ2-5; abundance: .; v_gene: TRBV7-9; d_gene: TRBD1; CDR3nt: TGTGCCAGCAGCCGTGGGACAGGGGGAGAGACCCAGTACTTC; CDR3aa: CASSRGTGGETQYF
j_gene: TRBJ2-5; abundance: .; v_gene: TRBV28; d_gene: .; CDR3nt: TGTGCCAGCATGGAGGGGGCAGCAGAGACCCAGTACTTC; CDR3aa: CASMEGAAETQYF
j_gene: TRBJ2-7; abundance: few; v_gene: TRBV6-1; d_gene: .; CDR3nt: TGTGCCAGCAGTGAAGTGGGTTACGAGCAGTACTTC; CDR3aa: CASSEVGYEQYF
j_gene: TRBJ2-7; abundance: .; v_gene: TRBV18; d_gene: TRBD2; CDR3nt: TGTGCCAGCTCCCGCCAGGGACTAGCGGGCTACGAGCAGTACTTC; CDR3aa: CASSRQGLAGYEQYF
j_gene: TRBJ2-2; abundance: .; v_gene: TRBV5-1; d_gene: .; CDR3nt: TGCGCCAGCAGCTTGGATCCCGAGCTGACGCAGGAGCTGTTTTTT; CDR3aa: CASSLDPELTQELFF
j_gene: TRBJ1-2; abundance: .; v_gene: TRBV7-2; d_gene: .; CDR3nt: TGTGCCAGCAGCTTAGGTGGACAGTACTATGGCTACACCTTC; CDR3aa: CASSLGGQYYGYTF
j_gene: TRBJ2-7; abundance: .; v_gene: TRBV14; d_gene: .; CDR3nt: TGTGCCAGCAGCCAAGTGGGGGGCGTACGTAAGGGCTACGAGCAGTACTTC; CDR3aa: CASSQVGGVRKGYEQYF
j_gene: TRBJ2-7; abundance: .; v_gene: TRBV7-2; d_gene: .; CDR3nt: TGTGCCAGCAGCTCGGAGCAGGGCTACCCCTCCTACGAGCAGTACTTC; CDR3aa: CASSSEQGYPSYEQYF
j_gene: TRBJ1-3; abundance: .; v_gene: TRBV28; d_gene: .; CDR3nt: TGTGCCAGCAGTTTACCTATCCAGACATACTCTGGAAACACCATATATTTT; CDR3aa: CASSLPIQTYSGNTIYF
j_gene: TRBJ2-5; abundance: .; v_gene: TRBV6-1; d_gene: .; CDR3nt: TGTGCCAGCACCGATGGAACCTCGGGAGAGACCCAGTACTTC; CDR3aa: CASTDGTSGETQYF
j_gene: TRBJ2-1; abundance: .; v_gene: TRBV9; d_gene: .; CDR3nt: TGTGCCAGCAGCGTAGGTGACACATACAATGAGCAGTTCTTC; CDR3aa: CASSVGDTYNEQFF
j_gene: TRBJ2-5; abundance: few; v_gene: TRBV28; d_gene: .; CDR3nt: TGTGCCAGCAGCCTAGCAAACCAAGAGACCCAGTACTTC; CDR3aa: CASSLANQETQYF
j_gene: TRBJ1-1; abundance: few; v_gene: TRBV9; d_gene: .; CDR3nt: TGTGCCAGCAGCGTAGGGGCCAGGGAGAACACTGAAGCTTTCTTT; CDR3aa: CASSVGARENTEAFF
j_gene: TRBJ2-7; abundance: .; v_gene: TRBV7-9; d_gene: TRBD1; CDR3nt: TGTGCCAGCAGCTTACGACAGGGGGACTACGAGCAGTACTTC; CDR3aa: CASSLRQGDYEQYF
j_gene: TRBJ2-7; abundance: .; v_gene: TRBV11-2; d_gene: .; CDR3nt: TGTGCCAGCAGCAATCTAGACTGGGAAGGGTACTTC; CDR3aa: CASSNLDWEGYF
j_gene: TRBJ1-4; abundance: few; v_gene: TRBV7-9; d_gene: .; CDR3nt: TGTGCCAGCAGCTTAGGCTCGGGGGCAACTAATGAAAAACTGTTTTTT; CDR3aa: CASSLGSGATNEKLFF
j_gene: TRBJ2-3; abundance: .; v_gene: TRBV19; d_gene: .; CDR3nt: TGTGCCAGCAGCCCCGAGTTACGGGAAGCAGGTACAGATACGCAGTATTTT; CDR3aa: CASSPELREAGTDTQYF
j_gene: TRBJ2-1; abundance: .; v_gene: TRBV4-2; d_gene: .; CDR3nt: TGTGCCAGCAGCCAAGCGACCACCAGCTCCTACAATGAGCAGTTCTTC; CDR3aa: CASSQATTSSYNEQFF
j_gene: TRBJ2-1; abundance: .; v_gene: TRBV4-1; d_gene: TRBD2; CDR3nt: TGCGCCAGCAGCCAAGACCGGGAGGGAGGGCCCTTATACAATGAGCAGTTCTTC; CDR3aa: CASSQDREGGPLYNEQFF
j_gene: TRBJ2-1; abundance: .; v_gene: TRBV30; d_gene: TRBD2; CDR3nt: TGTGCCTGGAGTGAGGGGGGACTAGCGGGAGGGAGCTCCTACAATGAGCAGTTCTTC; CDR3aa: CAWSEGGLAGGSSYNEQFF
j_gene: TRBJ1-1; abundance: .; v_gene: TRBV6-1; d_gene: .; CDR3nt: TGTGCCAGCAGAGTACGCGGGACAAATGCTTTCTTT; CDR3aa: CASRVRGTNAFF
j_gene: TRBJ1-5; abundance: .; v_gene: TRBV7-8; d_gene: .; CDR3nt: TGTGCCAGCAGCTTATTGGGGGGGCCCGCACAGCCCCAGCATTTT; CDR3aa: CASSLLGGPAQPQHF
j_gene: TRBJ2-1; abundance: few; v_gene: TRBV9; d_gene: TRBD2; CDR3nt: TGTGCCAGCAGCGATACTAGCGGGAGCTCCTACAATGAGCAGTTCTTC; CDR3aa: CASSDTSGSSYNEQFF
j_gene: TRBJ1-4; abundance: .; v_gene: TRBV5-6; d_gene: TRBD1; CDR3nt: TGTGCCAGCAGCTTGACAGGGGGCCGTGAAAAACTGTTTTTT; CDR3aa: CASSLTGGREKLFF
j_gene: TRBJ2-1; abundance: .; v_gene: TRBV7-7; d_gene: TRBD2; CDR3nt: TGTGCTAGCAGCAGACTAGCGGGAGGGCCCAATGAGCAGTTCTTC; CDR3aa: CASSRLAGGPNEQFF
j_gene: TRBJ2-3; abundance: .; v_gene: TRBV6-6; d_gene: .; CDR3nt: TGTGCCAGCAGTACACGGGACTCCACAGATACGCAGTATTTT; CDR3aa: CASSTRDSTDTQYF
j_gene: TRBJ2-1; abundance: .; v_gene: TRBV7-8; d_gene: TRBD2; CDR3nt: TGTGCCAGCAGCGCTAGCGGGAGTTGGTATGAGCAGTTCTTC; CDR3aa: CASSASGSWYEQFF
j_gene: TRBJ2-7; abundance: .; v_gene: TRBV27; d_gene: .; CDR3nt: TGTGCCAGCAGTCCTCATTCAGGGGCGGGAGAGTCCTACGAGCAGTACTTC; CDR3aa: CASSPHSGAGESYEQYF
j_gene: TRBJ1-2; abundance: .; v_gene: TRBV6-6; d_gene: .; CDR3nt: TGTGCCAGCAGTTACCCCATTATGGGGGGAAATGGCTACACCTTC; CDR3aa: CASSYPIMGGNGYTF
j_gene: TRBJ1-1; abundance: .; v_gene: TRBV30; d_gene: .; CDR3nt: TGTGCCTGGAGTGTAAAGGTTTCCAACACTGAAGCTTTCTTT; CDR3aa: CAWSVKVSNTEAFF
j_gene: TRBJ1-4; abundance: few; v_gene: TRBV28; d_gene: .; CDR3nt: TGTGCCAGCAGCCGGCAAGGGGCCCTCGAAAAACTGTTTTTT; CDR3aa: CASSRQGALEKLFF
j_gene: TRBJ2-1; abundance: .; v_gene: TRBV19; d_gene: .; CDR3nt: TGTGCCAGTAGTATAGGCTCCTACAATGAGCAGTTCTTC; CDR3aa: CASSIGSYNEQFF
j_gene: TRBJ2-1; abundance: .; v_gene: TRBV27; d_gene: .; CDR3nt: TGTGCCAGCAGTAAGGGACAACTACGGGATGAGCAGTTCTTC; CDR3aa: CASSKGQLRDEQFF
j_gene: TRBJ2-7; abundance: .; v_gene: TRBV5-6; d_gene: .; CDR3nt: TGTGCCAGCAGCTTGGCCGGGTGGGCCTACGAGCAGTACTTC; CDR3aa: CASSLAGWAYEQYF